This T cell receptor (beta chain) was recorded in a study of PD-L1 blockade in urothelial cancer. Background on the study: Median T cell yield from blood was fewer than 150,000.

Method: immunoSEQ multiplex PCR; TCRdb's copy keeps in-frame clones and lacks some. The data hold tens of thousands of clones, with less than 95% observed a single time. Time point reported: peripheral blood 6 weeks after treatment start. The clonotype comes from a man in his 70s with urothelial cancer. The specimen comprised PBMCs, sampled around atezolizumab (anti-PD-L1) treatment.

The CDR3 nucleotides are TGTGCCAGCAGCCAGGGACAGTCAGTGGGCACTGAAGCTTTCTTT. It codes for CASSQGQSVGTEAFF. The chain uses TRBV4-2 and TRBJ1-1; 7 positions match TRBD1. The CDR3 consists of 15 residues. The V gene end was trimmed by 3 bases and the J gene end by 4 bases; junction bases not matched to a gene: 8. Germline V CDR1 and CDR2: LGHNA, YNFKEQ.